The present entry profiles one TCR beta chain with its context. The antigen is undetermined. This sample is part of a study of radiotherapy plus CTLA-4 blockade in lung cancer. Study information: Patients showed objective responses in about 20% of cases and disease control in 31%. General study results and limits: Following radiotherapy plus ipilimumab, tumor-derived TCR clones expanded in the blood.

Sequenced by immunoSEQ multiplex PCR; TCRdb stores in-frame clones only, minus some. The data show tens of thousands of clones, 84% seen once. The study treated chemo-refractory metastatic non-small-cell lung cancer patients with focal radiation plus ipilimumab CTLA-4 blockade. The sequence was collected from a human donor with non-small cell lung cancer whose response to radiotherapy plus ipilimumab could not be evaluated. This specimen was peripheral blood, taken from a patient treated with radiotherapy plus ipilimumab.

CDR3 DNA: TGCGCCAGCAGTGAGACGAATACAGGGACTACCTATGGCTACACCTTC. This codes for CASSETNTGTTYGYTF. The V gene is TRBV10-2, the J gene TRBJ1-2, with D maybe TRBD1 (6 bases). The CDR3 totals 16 residues. Germline CDR1 is WSHSY and CDR2 is SAAADI. The ends were cut back, 2 bases at V and 4 bases at J, with 17 bases in the middle.